These 5 T cell receptor beta chains came from one sample sequenced in a study of blood T cell repertoires in COVID-19 (dated by TCRdb to the early 2020s). The library was built by means of the immunoSEQ multiplex PCR assay. Imported from immuneACCESS, the table was reduced by TCRdb to in-frame sequences with V and J called. These copies leave out some clones; in studies compared against another copy, an unresolved V gene accounts for under half, and the cause of the remainder is not known. Present in this sample are roughly 260,000 clones, 80% to 95% of which were seen just once. 1.9% of the sample lies in the top ten. Material: PBMCs or T cells enriched from blood (not recorded which). The receptor source for this set is a young woman who had recovered from COVID-19.

V usage is TRBV11-3 and J usage is TRBJ2-2, with 9 bases aligning to TRBD2. Trimming at V came to 4 bases and at J to 1 base, leaving 7 bases not matched to a gene. Germline V lookup: CDR1 SGHNT, CDR2 YENEEA. The length of the CDR3 is 17 residues. The DNA for the CDR3 is TGTGCCAGCAGCTCCCATTTACTAGCGGGGAACACCGGGGAGCTGTTTTTT. This gives the protein CASSSHLLAGNTGELFF.

The chain employs TRBV3-1 (or the pseudogene TRBV3-2) and TRBJ1-6; 7 bases match TRBD1. V was clipped by 2 bases and J by 9 bases; unmatched bases: 7. This CDR3 has 15 amino acids. Germline V gene lookup returns CDR1 LGHDT and CDR2 YNNKEL (reference sequence). CDR3 in DNA: TGTGCCAGCAGCCAACAGGGACAGCTACCTTCACCCCTCCACTTT. Its translation: CASSQQGQLPSPLHF.

V gene TRBV24-1 combines with J gene TRBJ1-5, with D tentatively TRBD1 (6 bases). The CDR3 sequence is 13 residues long. V lost 5 bases, J lost 6 bases, and 10 bases lay in between. CDR1 and CDR2 (germline): KGHDR, SFDVKD. In DNA form, the CDR3 reads TGTGCCACCAGTGGACAGGTGGGTCAGCCCCAGCATTTT. Its translation is CATSGQVGQPQHF.

V and J are TRBV18 and TRBJ2-2, with D perhaps matching TRBD1 (5 bases). The V gene lost 0 bases and the J gene lost 2 bases, with 7 bases spanning the gap. The CDR3 has 15 residues. Germline CDR1 reads KGHSH; CDR2 reads LQKENI. The CDR3 bases are TGTGCCAGCTCACCACCCAGGGATAACACCGGGGAGCTGTTTTTT. Residues: CASSPPRDNTGELFF.

The V gene is TRBV2, the J gene TRBJ1-2; weak D call: TRBD1 (6 bases). Trimming pared 7 bases from V and 12 bases from J, leaving 12 bases between. Germline V gene sequence: CDR1 SNHLY, CDR2 FYNNEI. The CDR3 totals 10 residues. The CDR3 here is CASTSGVHTF. CDR3 sequence (DNA): TGTGCCAGCACATCAGGGGTCCACACCTTC.